This T cell receptor beta chain was obtained from a study of brain T cells in children with intractable seizures (dated by TCRdb to the early 2020s). Context from the whole study: Resected brain tissue from about 50 pediatric epilepsy surgery cases was first screened for immune gene transcripts using a NanoString immunology panel. Of the approximately 12 selected surgery cases, pre-surgery blood was also sequenced for eight, so four had brain tissue only.

The junction shows trimming of 1 base on V and 0 bases on J, plus 7 bases between the germline ends. Including cysteine and phenylalanine, the CDR3 has 14 amino acids. The entry retains the CDR3 DNA only, 42 bases that are in frame from base 1. Looking up the germline V gene yields CDR1 SGHTA and CDR2 FQGNSA. The immunoSEQ assay was used to generate TCR beta chain sequences from genomic DNA. Concerning the study's data processing: CDR3 sequences that did not begin with the conserved framework cysteine at position 104 were removed manually. To get clonality, the normalized Shannon's Diversity Index was subtracted from one, giving values from 0 (maximal diversity) to 1 (oligoclonal). To check whether a given CDR3 had different frequencies in two samples, for example brain versus blood, chi-squared comparison-of-proportions tests were used. Public clonotypes were found through immuneACCESS searches, while the VDJdb browser was used to judge similarity to known antiviral clonotypes. The immuneACCESS repertoire file appears here via TCRdb, limited to in-frame rearrangements. These files lack a portion of the clones; in checked studies, under half of the deficit traces to unresolved V genes, and the cause of the others is not known. For V, J and clone size, that table is used; D and trimming come from the DNA. Here the sample has 110,000 or so clones; roughly 94% occur a single time. In total, the top ten clones hold more than 3% of the sample.

What this sample's time point label stands for: resected brain tissue, or blood drawn just prior to surgery. Surgery cases with the highest brain T cell transcript signatures were selected for TCR beta chain sequencing of brain tissue and, where available, blood. Before surgery, the patients had been given at least one anti-epileptic drug. The TCR-sequenced patients were children whose drug-resistant epilepsy was caused by tuberous sclerosis complex, focal cortical dysplasia, Rasmussen encephalitis or hemimegalencephaly. Blood was drawn right before the epilepsy surgery. Bulk genomic DNA was isolated from unsorted brain tissue and whole blood using the Monarch genomic DNA purification kit. Remarks on this clone: Its binding antigen is unknown. Base qualities were left out, and no much larger clone turns up one base away.

What the study reported, not specific to this receptor: Viral specificity was inferred solely from CDR3 sequence similarity, and the HCMV serostatus of the patients was not known. Because sequencing depth differed between pre- and post-surgery blood, the absence of clones from the pre-surgery sample may reflect undersampling.

The rearrangement joined TRBV7-2 to TRBJ2-7; there is no confident call for the D gene. The sample in question was peripheral blood, obtained at surgery. This sequence was found in a boy in the first two years of life with hemimegalencephaly and intractable seizures. DNA sequence: TGTGCCAGCAGCTTAGTCGGCTTCTCCTACGAGCAGTACTTC. This yields the protein CASSLVGFSYEQYF.